Presented here are 29 T cell receptor beta chains from one specimen sequenced in a study of blood T cell repertoires in COVID-19. Using immunoSEQ multiplex PCR, the repertoire was profiled, and TCRdb retains in-frame clones only, with some absent. The table lists 100,000 to 130,000 clones, about 91% of them singletons. Sequencing used peripheral blood. Receptors were obtained from a man aged 45-60 years with active or convalescent COVID-19.

J is TRBJ2-7 and V is TRBV5-1, with 8 positions matching TRBD2. Trimming at V came to 4 bases and at J to 2 bases, leaving 11 bases not matched to a gene. CDR1 and CDR2 from the germline V gene are SGHRS and YFSETQ. The CDR3 runs 16 residues. The CDR3 nucleotides read TGCGCCAGCAGCGTAAGCGAGCGGGGGCTTGCCTACGAGCAGTACTTC. Translated: CASSVSERGLAYEQYF.

The chain uses TRBV5-1 and TRBJ2-5; 7 bases are shared with TRBD1. Germline values: CDR1 SGHRS, CDR2 YFSETQ. The ends lost 0 bases at V and 0 bases at J; junction bases unmatched: 17. CDR3 size: 20 residues. In DNA, the CDR3 is TGCGCCAGCAGCTTGGGTTCGTTCGGTGCCGGGACAGCTTACCAAGAGACCCAGTACTTC. Its translation is CASSLGSFGAGTAYQETQYF.

The V call is TRBV12-5, the J call TRBJ2-3; the D is unclear. V was clipped by 5 bases and J by 5 bases, with 8 bases between them. Germline CDR1 is LGHNT and CDR2 is FRNRAP. The CDR3 has 12 residues. The CDR3 is CASGPGGDTQYF. CDR3 DNA sequence: TGTGCTAGTGGTCCAGGTGGAGATACGCAGTATTTT.

The chain carries TRBV12-3 or TRBV12-4 and TRBJ2-3; D not resolved. V was cut by 4 bases and J by 6 bases, with 11 bases left in between. The CDR3 extends over 13 amino acids. In DNA, the CDR3 is TGTGCCAGCAGTTCCTTAGCTCCGGATACGCAGTATTTT. This translates into CASSSLAPDTQYF.

This clone was recorded only once. The chain joins TRBV28 to TRBJ1-5; no firm D call. V was clipped by 5 bases and J by 5 bases, with 19 bases between them. The CDR3 covers 16 residues. CDR1 is MDHEN, CDR2 SYDVKM, per germline. The DNA of the CDR3 is TGTGCCAGCAGTCCACCGCGACTCGCCGGGGATCAGCCCCAGCATTTT. Its protein is CASSPPRLAGDQPQHF. The variable domain in full, completed from reference TRBV28 and TRBJ1-5, reads DVKVTQSSRYLVKRTGEKVFLECVQDMDHENMFWYRQDPGLGLRLIYFSYDVKMKEKGDIPEGYSVSREKKERFSLILESASTNQTSMYLCASSPPRLAGDQPQHFGDGTRLSIL.

The CDR3 sequence is CAISNLAGPYEQYF. Written as DNA, the CDR3 is TGTGCCATCAGTAATTTAGCGGGACCATACGAGCAGTACTTC. The chain couples TRBV10-3 to TRBJ2-7, with TRBD2 matching 8 bases. V trimming: 5 bases; J trimming: 4 bases; junction bases outside the gene matches: 7. Germline lookup yields CDR1 ENHRY and CDR2 SYGVKD. The CDR3 runs 14 residues.

V and J are TRBV27 and TRBJ2-7; D possibly corresponds to TRBD2 (6 bases). The CDR3 has 15 residues. V lost 3 bases and J 0 bases, leaving 12 bases between the germline ends. The germline CDR1 and CDR2 sequences are MNHEY and SMNVEV (reference sequence). CDR3 protein: CASSFSRGSSYEQYF. CDR3 coding DNA: TGTGCCAGCAGTTTTAGCCGGGGGTCCTCCTACGAGCAGTACTTC.

The gene calls are TRBV4-1 and TRBJ1-2; D gene unclear. V was shortened by 2 bases and J by 10 bases, with 17 bases between the two germline ends. The CDR3 covers 14 residues. Per the germline V gene, CDR1 is MGHRA and CDR2 is YSYEKL. CDR3: CASSQLPGPGDYTF. The CDR3 DNA reads TGCGCCAGCAGCCAACTCCCGGGCCCCGGGGACTACACCTTC.

This chain links TRBV18 with TRBJ2-1, with TRBD2 identical over 7 bases. Germline V gene data show CDR1 as KGHSH and CDR2 as LQKENI. There are 17 residues in the CDR3. V lost 3 bases and J lost 1; bases outside the gene matches: 9. In nucleotides, the CDR3 is TGTGCCAGCTCACCCGTAACGGGAGGCACGTCCTACAATGAGCAGTTCTTC. It encodes CASSPVTGGTSYNEQFF.

This clone was found a few times. The CDR3 DNA reads as TGTGCCAGCAGAGTCGACAGCCCAAATGGCTACACCTTC. Amino acids: CASRVDSPNGYTF. The chain combines TRBV12-3 or TRBV12-4 with TRBJ1-2, with D maybe TRBD1 (5 bases). V lost 6 bases to trimming and J lost 6 bases, with 14 bases between them. The CDR3 consists of 13 residues.

This chain joins TRBV18 and TRBJ2-1, with D maybe TRBD2 (6 bases). This CDR3 spans 14 amino acids. Germline V gene data show CDR1 as KGHSH and CDR2 as LQKENI. Trimming cost V 4 bases and J 12 bases, with 19 bases left between them. Written as DNA, the CDR3 is TGTGCCAGCTCACTGACCCCGGGACTCCGGGCGCAGTTCTTC. Its translation: CASSLTPGLRAQFF.

The chain links TRBV28 to TRBJ2-7; TRBD1 aligns across 8 bases. CDR3 length: 13 residues. Trimming at V came to 7 bases and at J to 5 bases, leaving 7 bases not matched to a gene. In germline, CDR1 is MDHEN, CDR2 SYDVKM. CDR3 DNA: TGTGCCAGCAAGGACAGGGAGGAGCACGAGCAGTACTTC. Protein: CASKDREEHEQYF.

The chain links TRBV6-4 to TRBJ2-5, with D tentatively TRBD2 (5 bases). V dropped 7 bases and J dropped 7 bases, with 13 bases sitting between them. CDR1 is MRHNA, CDR2 SNTAGT, per germline. The CDR3 length is 12 residues. CDR3 sequence: CASNWGEATQYF. CDR3 nucleotide sequence: TGTGCCAGCAACTGGGGAGAAGCGACCCAGTACTTC.

The chain uses TRBV14 and TRBJ1-3, with 7 positions matching TRBD1. Germline V CDR1 and CDR2: SGHDN, FVKESK. V dropped 4 bases and J dropped 0; count of bases not matched to a gene: 9. This CDR3 is 17 amino acids long. CDR3 nucleotides: TGTGCCAGCAGCCGTAACCCGACAGGGCTCTCTGGAAACACCATATATTTT. Translating it yields CASSRNPTGLSGNTIYF.

J is TRBJ2-3 and V is TRBV5-1, with D maybe TRBD1 (6 bases). Germline assignment: CDR1 SGHRS and CDR2 YFSETQ. V gave up 0 bases and J gave up 5 bases, with 10 bases separating them. The CDR3 length is 14 residues. This CDR3 reads CASSLEGVQDTQYF. The CDR3 coding sequence is TGCGCCAGCAGCTTGGAGGGGGTTCAAGATACGCAGTATTTT.

The V gene is TRBV3-1 (or the pseudogene TRBV3-2), the J gene TRBJ2-7; D is perhaps TRBD1 (6 bases). V lost 0 bases and J lost 7, with 10 bases in between. This CDR3 is 13 amino acids long. Looked up from germline, CDR1 is LGHDT and CDR2 is YNNKEL (reference sequence). The CDR3 reads CASSQDITGEQYF. DNA of the CDR3: TGTGCCAGCAGCCAAGATATCACAGGGGAGCAGTACTTC.

The CDR3 loop is CASSTGDYGYTF. CDR3 DNA sequence: TGTGCCAGCAGCACAGGGGACTATGGCTACACCTTC. The V call is TRBV6-2 or TRBV6-3, the J call TRBJ1-2; 7 bases agree with TRBD1. CDR3 length: 12 residues. The V and J ends lost 6 bases and 3 bases, in that order; junction bases with no gene match: 1. Germline-derived CDR1 and CDR2 are MNHEY and SVGEGT.

This clone came up once. The V call is TRBV7-2, the J call TRBJ2-1, with D perhaps matching TRBD1 (6 bases). Germline V gives CDR1 SGHTA, CDR2 FQGNSA. Trimming left V 1 base short and J 0 bases short, with 16 bases between. CDR3 length: 18 residues. CDR3 coding DNA: TGTGCCAGCAGCTTAGGTACAGGGATCGGGGTCTCCTACAATGAGCAGTTCTTC. It specifies CASSLGTGIGVSYNEQFF.

V usage is TRBV28 and J usage is TRBJ1-2, with 9 positions matching TRBD1. V shed 10 bases and J 7 bases; nucleotides not matched to a gene: 10. Germline V lookup: CDR1 MDHEN, CDR2 SYDVKM. The CDR3 has 13 residues. In nucleotides, the CDR3 is TGTGCCACCTGGGACAGGGCCATGAGTGGCTACACCTTC. This codes for CATWDRAMSGYTF.

The V and J genes are TRBV18 and TRBJ1-2, with 7 bases matching TRBD1. CDR3 length: 13 amino acids. Germline CDR1 KGHSH, CDR2 LQKENI. V shed 3 bases, J shed 3 bases, and the junction held 1 base outside the gene matches. The CDR3 sequence: CASSPDRDYGYTF. The CDR3 nucleotides are TGTGCCAGCTCACCCGACAGGGACTATGGCTACACCTTC.

The rearrangement joins TRBV5-4 to TRBJ2-3; the D gene is possibly TRBD1 (6 bases). Per the germline V gene, CDR1 is SGHNT and CDR2 is YYREEE (reference sequence). Trimming left V 0 bases short and J 8 bases short, with 13 bases between. The CDR3 loop spans 14 amino acids. CDR3 sequence (DNA): TGTGCCAGCAGCTTGGTTGGTCCAGGGGCTACGCAGTATTTT. Its translation is CASSLVGPGATQYF.

V is TRBV24-1 and J is TRBJ1-2; TRBD1 agrees at 7 bases. CDR3 size: 14 residues. Looked up from germline, CDR1 is KGHDR and CDR2 is SFDVKD. V was clipped by 3 bases and J by 6 bases; unmatched bases: 6. CDR3 loop: CATSDPTGRNGYTF. The CDR3 nucleotides are TGTGCCACCAGTGATCCGACAGGGCGAAATGGCTACACCTTC.

The gene calls are TRBV6-5 and TRBJ2-2; no definite D call. Germline V gene data show CDR1 as MNHEY and CDR2 as SVGAGI. V shed 8 bases and J shed 4 bases, with 11 bases lying between them. The CDR3 runs to 13 residues. The CDR3 sequence: CASFLEATGELFF. The CDR3 bases are TGTGCCAGCTTTCTAGAGGCCACCGGGGAGCTGTTTTTT.

The V gene is TRBV10-1, the J gene TRBJ2-6, with D perhaps TRBD1 (6 bases). The CDR3 sequence is 16 residues long. CDR1 is WNHNN and CDR2 is SYGVQD in the germline V gene (reference sequence). The V and J ends lost 5 bases and 0 bases respectively, with 11 bases between them. In nucleotides, the CDR3 is TGCGCCAGCAGTCAAGACAGGAGCTCTGGGGCCAACGTCCTGACTTTC. Translating it yields CASSQDRSSGANVLTF.

J is TRBJ1-2 and V is TRBV9; 7 positions agree with TRBD1. The CDR3 spans 14 residues. CDR1 is SGDLS, CDR2 YYNGEE, per germline. J was trimmed by 2 bases and V by 4 bases; bases with no gene match: 5. CDR3 protein: CASSPGGGNYGYTF. The CDR3 DNA reads TGTGCCAGCAGCCCCGGAGGGGGCAACTATGGCTACACCTTC.

The V gene is TRBV2, the J gene TRBJ2-2; 7 nucleotides align to TRBD2. The CDR3 consists of 14 residues. The ends lost 7 bases at V and 4 bases at J; junction bases unmatched: 6. The germline gives CDR1 SNHLY, CDR2 FYNNEI. CDR3 nucleotide sequence: TGTGCCAGCATGCGGGAGAGCAGCACCGGGGAGCTGTTTTTT. Translated, it gives CASMRESSTGELFF. The variable domain in full, with the rest retrieved from reference TRBV2 and TRBJ2-2, is EPEVTQTPSHQVTQMGQEVILRCVPISNHLYFYWYRQILGQKVEFLVSFYNNEISEKSEIFDDQFSVERPDGSNFTLKIRSTKLEDSAMYFCASMRESSTGELFFGEGSRLTVL.

V usage is TRBV6-1 and J usage is TRBJ2-7, with D perhaps matching TRBD2 (5 bases). The V end was cut by 3 bases, the J end by 2 bases, with 14 bases between. The CDR3 contains 15 residues. Germline V gene sequence: CDR1 MNHNS, CDR2 SASEGT. CDR3 DNA sequence: TGTGCCAGCAGTGATACGGCGACGGGAACCTACGAGCAGTACTTC. This codes for CASSDTATGTYEQYF.

This clone was recorded once. The chain carries TRBV7-8 and TRBJ1-6; 10 nucleotides match TRBD1. CDR1 is SGHVS, CDR2 FQNEAQ, per germline. The CDR3 has 17 amino acids. V shed 2 bases, J shed 6 bases, and the junction held 7 bases outside the gene matches. The CDR3 sequence is CASSLKPRQGANSPLHF. The CDR3 coding sequence is TGTGCCAGCAGCTTAAAGCCCAGACAGGGGGCTAATTCACCCCTCCACTTT.

In the case of this clone: Different DNA sequences within this sample yield the same CDR3. The chain joins TRBV19 to TRBJ2-7, with 14 positions matching TRBD2. With 3 bases clipped from V and 4 bases from J, the junction kept 2 bases outside the gene matches. The V gene's germline CDR1 is LNHDA and CDR2 SQIVND (reference sequence). The CDR3 loop spans 15 amino acids. The CDR3 region has the DNA TGTGCCAGTAGTATTGGGACTAGCGGGAGTTACGAGCAGTACTTC. This sequence encodes CASSIGTSGSYEQYF.